The present T cell receptor (beta chain) was sequenced within a study of T-cell reconstitution after alpha-beta-depleted transplantation in children. Unique molecular identifiers were incorporated when the TCRbeta library was constructed. MiXCR, run by TCRdb on the PCR reads, gives a single entry per CDR3 protein. The repertoire holds some 70,000 distinct CDR3 sequences, with approximately 7.4% as singletons. Germline CDR1 is SGDLS and CDR2 is YYNGEE. CDR3 size: 14 residues. The germline V and J ends were trimmed by 0 bases and 9 bases, with 13 bases remaining between them. The sample in question was PBMCs from the stem cell graft donor, obtained from the stem cell graft. The chain employs TRBV9 and TRBJ2-1, with D possibly matching TRBD1 (6 bases). The source of this sequence is a human donor who donated a stem cell graft to a child with acute lymphoblastic leukemia. In DNA, the CDR3 is TGTGCCAGCAGCGTAGTGGAACAGGGCATTGAGCAGTTCTTC. Translated, it gives CASSVVEQGIEQFF.